The 14 T cell receptor beta chains below come from one sample, sequenced in a study of identical twins. TCRdb recomputed calls from the 5' RACE reads with MiXCR, one row per CDR3 protein. The sample shows some 210,000 distinct CDR3 sequences, 15% to 20% of them seen only once. This sample was also put to use in a study of T cells expressing NK-cell markers.

The material sequenced was CD8+ T cells sorted from blood. Receptors originate from a woman between 18 and 29 years old in good health.

The chain employs TRBV27 and TRBJ2-7; D perhaps matches TRBD1 (5 bases). V shed 7 bases and J shed 12 bases, with 25 bases lying between them. CDR1 is MNHEY, CDR2 SMNVEV, per germline (reference sequence). The length of the CDR3 is 14 residues. The CDR3 DNA reads as TGTGCCAGCATTCCTACACAGGTTGGTTACCCCCCGTACTTC. This gives the protein CASIPTQVGYPPYF.

The J gene is TRBJ2-1, the V gene TRBV15; D possibly corresponds to TRBD2 (6 bases). The V gene's germline CDR1 is LNHNV and CDR2 YYDKDF (reference sequence). The CDR3 spans 13 residues. The germline V and J ends were trimmed by 9 bases and 4 bases, with 13 bases remaining between them. The CDR3 DNA reads TGTGCCACAGCTAGCGACAGATACAATGAGCAGTTCTTC. This gives the protein CATASDRYNEQFF.

The rearrangement links TRBV7-9 to TRBJ2-3; TRBD2 matches at 8 bases. Germline CDR1 reads SEHNR; CDR2 reads FQNEAQ (reference sequence). V shed 1 base and J 2 bases; nucleotides not matched to a gene: 5. The CDR3 is made up of 16 amino acids. CDR3 coding DNA: TGTGCCAGCAGCTTAGAACTAGCGGCGATCACAGATACGCAGTATTTT. Translating it yields CASSLELAAITDTQYF. The full variable domain, in which reference TRBV7-9 and TRBJ2-3 provide the parts outside the CDR3, is DTGVSQNPRHKITKRGQNVTFRCDPISEHNRLYWYRQTLGQGPEFLTYFQNEAQLEKSRLLSDRFSAERPKGSFSTLEIQRTEQGDSAMYLCASSLELAAITDTQYFGPGTRLTVL.

The CDR3: CASSRGTGIDEQYF. Written as DNA, the CDR3 is TGTGCCAGCAGCCGCGGGACAGGTATCGACGAGCAGTACTTC. This sequence joins TRBV3-1 and TRBJ2-7, with 8 bases aligning to TRBD1. Germline CDR1 and CDR2: LGHDT and YNNKEL (reference sequence). Trimming removed 4 bases from V and 5 bases from J; junction bases left unmatched: 7. This CDR3 is 14 amino acids long.

There are a few counts of this clonotype. The chain joins TRBV11-2 to TRBJ2-7, with D possibly matching TRBD2 (5 bases). Germline V gives CDR1 SGHAT, CDR2 FQNNGV. The CDR3 covers 14 residues. Deletions cut 5 bases from V and 2 bases from J, with 13 bases between. CDR3 amino acids: CASSIPPGTYEQYF. In DNA, the CDR3 is TGTGCCAGCAGCATACCTCCGGGGACCTACGAGCAGTACTTC.

This chain uses TRBV9 with TRBJ1-4; D unclear. Germline CDR1 is SGDLS and CDR2 is YYNGEE. Deletions cut 5 bases from V and 8 bases from J, with 10 bases between. The CDR3 spans 12 residues. CDR3: CASSPGSEKLFF. CDR3 nucleotide sequence: TGTGCCAGCAGTCCGGGCTCAGAAAAACTGTTTTTT.

This clonotype was recorded once. V usage is TRBV25-1 and J usage is TRBJ2-2; 9 bases match TRBD2. V lost 2 bases, J lost 6 bases, and 4 bases stayed unmatched. In germline, CDR1 is MGHDK, CDR2 SYGVNS. CDR3 length equals 15 residues. The CDR3 is CASSEAGGPPGELFF. The CDR3 region has the DNA TGTGCCAGCAGTGAAGCGGGGGGGCCCCCCGGGGAGCTGTTTTTT. Supplemented by reference TRBV25-1 and TRBJ2-2, the full variable domain reads EADIYQTPRYLVIGTGKKITLECSQTMGHDKMYWYQQDPGMELHLIHYSYGVNSTEKGDLSSESTVSRIRTEHFPLTLESARPSHTSQYLCASSEAGGPPGELFFGEGSRLTVL.

The rearrangement joins TRBV6-1 to TRBJ2-2, with a tentative D call TRBD2 (7 bases). The CDR3 sequence is 16 residues long. The V and J ends lost 6 bases and 7 bases respectively, with 21 bases between them. Looked up from germline, CDR1 is MNHNS and CDR2 is SASEGT. The DNA for the CDR3 is TGTGCCAGCAGGGACCTCGGGGGGCGCCGGGACGGGGAGCTGTTTTTT. Translated: CASRDLGGRRDGELFF.

The chain carries TRBV4-1 and TRBJ1-3; the D is unclear. CDR1 and CDR2 (germline): MGHRA, YSYEKL. CDR3 length equals 13 residues. The germline V and J ends were trimmed by 4 bases and 7 bases, with 11 bases remaining between them. DNA of the CDR3: TGCGCCAGCAGCCTCACGCAGCCGAACACCATATATTTT. Translating it yields CASSLTQPNTIYF.

This clonotype turned up a few times. The rearrangement uses TRBV2 and TRBJ2-2; weak D call: TRBD1 (6 bases). The CDR3 consists of 17 residues. Trimming stripped 7 bases from V and 0 bases from J, with 18 bases between. The germline V gene encodes CDR1 SNHLY and CDR2 FYNNEI. The CDR3 region is CASTIFLGAANTGELFF. The DNA for the CDR3 is TGTGCCAGCACAATCTTTCTGGGGGCGGCGAACACCGGGGAGCTGTTTTTT.

This clonotype was seen more than once but under ten times. V gene TRBV7-9 combines with J gene TRBJ2-7, with 11 nucleotides matching TRBD1. This CDR3 region has 16 residues. Germline V gene sequence: CDR1 SEHNR, CDR2 FQNEAQ (reference sequence). V was pared by 5 bases and J by 4 bases, with 10 bases of the junction left unmatched. DNA of the CDR3: TGTGCCAGCAGCCCCTTCGGGACAGGGGGGCAGTACGAGCAGTACTTC. Translating it yields CASSPFGTGGQYEQYF.

This clonotype has only a few counts. The chain has TRBV9 and TRBJ2-1; 10 positions agree with TRBD2. V lost 3 bases and J lost 7; bases outside the gene matches: 4. Per germline, CDR1 SGDLS and CDR2 YYNGEE. The CDR3 extends over 14 amino acids. CDR3 region: CASSDRTSGNEQFF. In DNA form, the CDR3 reads TGTGCCAGCAGCGACCGGACTAGCGGAAATGAGCAGTTCTTC.

In its sample, this clonotype was seen a few times. V and J are TRBV20-1 and TRBJ2-3; 7 bases fit TRBD2. The junction had 4 bases not matched to a gene; V was cut back by 0 bases and J by 1 base. CDR1 and CDR2 from the germline V gene are DFQATT and SNEGSKA (reference sequence). CDR3 size: 15 residues. Here the CDR3 reads CSAREREWGTDTQYF. CDR3 nucleotide sequence: TGCAGTGCTAGAGAGCGGGAGTGGGGCACAGATACGCAGTATTTT.

This clonotype showed up just a few times. CDR3 in amino acids: CASSARDRGNEKLFF. CDR3 nucleotides: TGTGCCAGCAGCGCCCGGGACAGGGGGAATGAAAAACTGTTTTTT. V is TRBV14 and J is TRBJ1-4; TRBD1 matches at 11 bases. Trimming removed 5 bases from V and 5 bases from J; junction bases left unmatched: 4. The CDR3 consists of 15 residues. Per germline, CDR1 SGHDN and CDR2 FVKESK.